Below, one T cell receptor beta chain is given with its context. The antigen remains unidentified. The junction differs from germline at one of its ends, possibly a read error. The germline V gene encodes CDR1 SGHTA and CDR2 FQGNSA. The CDR3 has 18 residues. The data were taken from a study of post-analysis software for immune sequencing data. Findings and limits, study-wide: Significantly lower normalized Chao1 diversity was seen in multiple sclerosis patients than in controls. Controls had lower frequencies than patients of a few TRBV segments, which included TRBV5-6, TRBV5-1 and TRBV20-1.

cDNA libraries for TCR beta contained unique molecular identifiers. TCRdb recomputed calls from the PCR reads with MiXCR, one row per CDR3 protein. The data hold about 820,000 distinct CDR3 sequences, with about 53% observed a single time. The sequencing input was blood. The clonotype was recovered from a girl aged 5-17 years with multiple sclerosis. J is TRBJ2-4 and V is TRBV7-2; 11 positions agree with TRBD2. CDR3 sequence: CASSLAPSGGQAKNIQYF. CDR3 sequence (DNA): TGTGCCAGCAGTTTAGCCCCTAGCGGGGGGCAAGCCAAAAACATTCAGTACTTC.